One sample yielded the 20 T cell receptor beta chains listed below, sequenced in a study of regulatory T cells in long-lasting Graves disease. Time point described: persistent/refractory GD, antithyroid drugs over 5 years with positive TRAb. PBMCs were the source of the RNA used for TCR sequencing. Arm-PCR with iRepertoire HTBI primers amplified the CDR3 regions for these TCR beta libraries. In TCRdb, the multiplex PCR reads were re-called with MiXCR into one record per CDR3 protein. The repertoire holds some 330,000 distinct CDR3 sequences, with roughly 20% as singletons. The sequences come from peripheral blood mononuclear cells (PBMCs), collected when the disease was refractory, from a patient treated with antithyroid drugs. The receptors stem from a woman in her forties with Graves disease.

The J gene is TRBJ1-6, the V gene TRBV5-5, with D hard to call. Germline V gene lookup returns CDR1 SGHKS and CDR2 YYEKEE (reference sequence). The CDR3 is made up of 14 amino acids. Trimming pared 5 bases from V and 10 bases from J, leaving 16 bases between. This chain's CDR3 is CASSLLQEESPLHF. In DNA, the CDR3 is TGTGCCAGCAGTCTATTGCAGGAAGAATCACCCCTCCACTTT.

The V call is TRBV19, the J call TRBJ1-2; D is unclear. CDR3 length equals 14 residues. V was pared by 8 bases and J by 0 bases, with 13 bases between. Germline CDR1 and CDR2: LNHDA and SQIVND (reference sequence). The CDR3 region is CASRNAEANYGYTF. The CDR3 nucleotides are TGTGCCAGTCGAAACGCGGAAGCTAACTATGGCTACACCTTC.

This clonotype was observed a few times. V is TRBV7-2 and J is TRBJ1-5; 8 bases map to TRBD1. This CDR3 spans 15 amino acids. V trimming: 3 bases; J trimming: 9 bases; junction bases outside the gene matches: 10. Germline lookup yields CDR1 SGHTA and CDR2 FQGNSA. In nucleotides, the CDR3 is TGTGCCAGCAGCTTCGGGGCAGACAGGGGCTCGCCCCAGCATTTT. It specifies CASSFGADRGSPQHF.

This clonotype was observed a handful of times. The chain has TRBV6-1 and TRBJ1-2; 7 bases are a match to TRBD1. The CDR3 is 12 residues long. CDR1 is MNHNS and CDR2 is SASEGT in the germline V gene. J was trimmed by 6 bases and V by 7 bases; bases with no gene match: 5. The CDR3 DNA reads as TGTGCCAGCACCGGGACAGTTGATGGCTACACCTTC. Residues: CASTGTVDGYTF.

This clonotype has more than one count but fewer than ten. The chain is built from TRBV6-5 and TRBJ1-1; possible D gene TRBD1, 5 bases. Germline V lookup: CDR1 MNHEY, CDR2 SVGAGI. Between the trimmed V and J ends, which lost 4 bases and 0 bases, there was a span of 12 bases. The CDR3 sequence is 15 residues long. CDR3: CASSSRGRLNTEAFF. The DNA of the CDR3 is TGTGCCAGCAGTTCGAGGGGTCGGCTGAACACTGAAGCTTTCTTT.

This clonotype was observed at least ten times. The chain uses TRBV7-9 and TRBJ2-7; 7 nucleotides match TRBD2. CDR1 is SEHNR, CDR2 FQNEAQ, per germline (reference sequence). CDR3 size: 15 residues. Trimming removed 4 bases from V and 3 bases from J; junction bases left unmatched: 9. CDR3 sequence (DNA): TGTGCCAGCAGCTCATCCGGGACTAACTACTACGAGCAGTACTTC. This translates into CASSSSGTNYYEQYF.

Many counts were recorded for this clonotype. The genes are TRBV6-1 and TRBJ1-5; 8 positions match TRBD1. This CDR3 comprises 14 residues. Trimming removed 4 bases from V and 4 bases from J; junction bases left unmatched: 3. Germline assignment: CDR1 MNHNS and CDR2 SASEGT. The CDR3 protein is CASSGQGLNQPQHF. CDR3 DNA sequence: TGTGCCAGCAGTGGACAGGGGCTTAATCAGCCCCAGCATTTT.

The V call is TRBV9, the J call TRBJ2-1; D is perhaps TRBD2 (6 bases). CDR3 length: 19 amino acids. Per the germline V gene, CDR1 is SGDLS and CDR2 is YYNGEE. Trimming removed 0 bases at V and 0 bases at J, with 19 bases between. CDR3 loop: CASSVGGRGGTSSYNEQFF. The CDR3, as DNA: TGTGCCAGCAGCGTAGGTGGACGGGGCGGGACGAGCTCCTACAATGAGCAGTTCTTC. Drawing the rest from reference TRBV9 and TRBJ2-1, the complete variable domain is DSGVTQTPKHLITATGQRVTLRCSPRSGDLSVYWYQQSLDQGLQFLIQYYNGEERAKGNILERFSAQQFPDLHSELNLSSLELGDSALYFCASSVGGRGGTSSYNEQFFGPGTRLTVL.

This clonotype occurred a few times. The chain links TRBV28 to TRBJ2-1; no firm D call. The V and J ends lost 2 bases and 6 bases respectively, with 14 bases between them. Germline V CDR1 and CDR2: MDHEN, SYDVKM. This CDR3 has 15 residues. In DNA, the CDR3 is TGTGCCAGCAGTTTAGATATAGCCCTGGGCAATGAGCAGTTCTTC. This codes for CASSLDIALGNEQFF.

A remark on this clonotype: A read error is likely here: a far larger clone is one base away. This chain links TRBV2 with TRBJ1-5; the match to TRBD1 covers 8 bases. Germline loops: CDR1 SNHLY, CDR2 FYNNEI. The CDR3 contains 15 residues. The CDR3 region has the DNA TGTACCAGCAGTTTGGGGGCAGGGGGCGGTCAGCCCCAGCATTTT. This translates into CTSSLGAGGGQPQHF. Looking up the rest from reference TRBV2 and TRBJ1-5 gives the full variable domain: EPEVTQTPSHQVTQMGQEVILRCVPISNHLYFYWYRQILGQKVEFLVSFYNNEISEKSEIFDDQFSVERPDGSNFTLKIRSTKLEDSAMYFCTSSLGAGGGQPQHFGDGTRLSIL.

The rearrangement links TRBV4-1 to TRBJ1-3; D is perhaps TRBD1 (5 bases). V was pared by 2 bases and J by 5 bases, with 13 bases between. CDR1 MGHRA and CDR2 YSYEKL come from the germline V gene. The CDR3 runs to 15 residues. Here the CDR3 DNA reads TGCGCCAGCAGCCAATGGGACTTCTCGCGAAACACCATATATTTT. Protein sequence: CASSQWDFSRNTIYF.

This clonotype has at least ten counts. J is TRBJ2-4 and V is TRBV2, with no clear D. Trimming took 6 bases from V and 0 from J, leaving 3 bases between them. The CDR3 loop spans 12 amino acids. Per germline, CDR1 SNHLY and CDR2 FYNNEI. The CDR3 sequence is CASSGAKNIQYF. The CDR3 bases are TGTGCCAGCAGCGGAGCCAAAAACATTCAGTACTTC.

The chain recombines TRBV5-1 with TRBJ2-7, with 11 bases lining up with TRBD2. Germline CDR1 SGHRS, CDR2 YFSETQ. Germline trimming cut 0 bases from V and 6 bases from J; bases unmatched to any gene: 5. The CDR3 has 15 amino acids. CDR3 nucleotides: TGCGCCAGCAGCTTGGACCTAGCGGGAGGATCCGAGCAGTACTTC. Translated: CASSLDLAGGSEQYF.

This clonotype was seen only once. One end of the junction is discordant with germline, which a read error may explain. The chain combines TRBV10-3 with TRBJ1-1; D remains unclear. Germline assignment: CDR1 ENHRY and CDR2 SYGVKD. The CDR3 has 15 amino acids. CDR3 sequence: CAISESKRMNTEASF. DNA of the CDR3: TGTGCCATCAGTGAGTCGAAGAGAATGAACACTGAAGCTTCCTTT.

The chain recombines TRBV19 with TRBJ1-5; D is perhaps TRBD1 (6 bases). V lost 4 bases and J 3 bases, leaving 13 bases between the germline ends. The germline V gene encodes CDR1 LNHDA and CDR2 SQIVND (reference sequence). This CDR3 region has 15 residues. This chain's CDR3 is CASSKGQLNNQPQHF. CDR3 sequence (DNA): TGTGCCAGTAGTAAAGGACAGCTTAACAATCAGCCCCAGCATTTT.

The chain joins TRBV7-9 to TRBJ1-5, with TRBD1 matching over 8 bases. CDR3 size: 14 residues. CDR1 and CDR2 (germline): SEHNR, FQNEAQ (reference sequence). V lost 4 bases to trimming and J lost 6 bases; unmatched junction nucleotides: 5. CDR3 in DNA: TGTGCCAGCAGCTCAGGACAGGGTAGTCAGCCCCAGCATTTT. Translation: CASSSGQGSQPQHF.

This clonotype was recorded many times. The chain has TRBV27 and TRBJ1-2, with D perhaps matching TRBD1 (6 bases). The V end lost 5 bases, the J end lost 5 bases, and 24 bases lay between the germline ends. This CDR3 is built from 17 residues. Germline V lookup: CDR1 MNHEY, CDR2 SMNVEV (reference sequence). CDR3 DNA sequence: TGTGCCAGCAGTACGAATTACCGGGACACCACCCCATATGGCTACACCTTC. This translates into CASSTNYRDTTPYGYTF.

This clonotype was seen repeatedly, ten times or more. The genes are TRBV12-5 and TRBJ2-2, with 7 bases identical to TRBD2. The length of the CDR3 is 17 residues. Germline values: CDR1 LGHNT, CDR2 FRNRAP. The V and J ends lost 2 bases and 1 base, in that order; junction bases with no gene match: 7. CDR3 region: CASGLRAGPWNTGELFF. In DNA, the CDR3 is TGTGCTAGTGGTTTGAGAGCGGGGCCTTGGAACACCGGGGAGCTGTTTTTT.

The J gene is TRBJ2-2, the V gene TRBV20-1, with D perhaps TRBD2 (5 bases). The CDR3 contains 13 residues. Germline CDR1 DFQATT, CDR2 SNEGSKA (reference sequence). Trimming removed 3 bases at V and 1 base at J, with 6 bases between. In DNA form, the CDR3 reads TGCAGTGCTAGGGACTGGAACACCGGGGAGCTGTTTTTT. It codes for CSARDWNTGELFF.

The chain combines TRBV6-1 with TRBJ2-7; TRBD2 might be the D (5 bases). Germline CDR1 is MNHNS and CDR2 is SASEGT. The CDR3 runs 14 residues. V was pared by 6 bases and J by 0 bases, with 12 bases between. The CDR3 is CASRSGLFSYEQYF. The CDR3 DNA follows: TGTGCCAGCAGATCCGGACTGTTCTCCTACGAGCAGTACTTC.